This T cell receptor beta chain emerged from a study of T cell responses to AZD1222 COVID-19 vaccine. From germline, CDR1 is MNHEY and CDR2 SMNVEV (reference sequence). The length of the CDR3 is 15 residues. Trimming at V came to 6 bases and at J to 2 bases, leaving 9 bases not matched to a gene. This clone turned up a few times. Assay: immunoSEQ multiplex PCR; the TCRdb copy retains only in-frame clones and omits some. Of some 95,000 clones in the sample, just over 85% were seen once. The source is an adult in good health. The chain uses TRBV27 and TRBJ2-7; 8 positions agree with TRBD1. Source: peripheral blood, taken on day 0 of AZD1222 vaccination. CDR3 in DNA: TGTGCCAGCAGCTTCGGACAGGGAGGTGCCTACGAGCAGTACTTC. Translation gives CASSFGQGGAYEQYF.